This T cell receptor beta chain was found in a study of radiotherapy plus CTLA-4 blockade in lung cancer. Regarding the study as a whole: Blood TCR clones of tumor origin expanded after radiotherapy plus ipilimumab.

Deletions cut 6 bases from V and 0 bases from J, with 15 bases between. The CDR3 runs to 16 residues. CDR1 and CDR2 (germline): MDHEN, SYDVKM. To note about this clone: Its cognate antigen is unknown.

Produced via immunoSEQ multiplex PCR; TCRdb's table is partial and in-frame only. The sample records tens of thousands of clones, around four fifths being singletons. The sequencing here drew on peripheral blood, taken from a patient treated with radiotherapy plus ipilimumab. The clonotype was recovered from a human donor with non-small cell lung cancer whose response to radiotherapy plus ipilimumab could not be evaluated. This chain uses TRBV28 with TRBJ2-4, with no clear D. CDR3 in amino acids: CASRLNRAIAKNIQYF. The CDR3 DNA reads as TGTGCCAGCAGGCTAAACAGAGCAATAGCCAAAAACATTCAGTACTTC.